These T cell receptor beta chains were read from a single sample in a study of Ad26.COV2.S vaccination and SARS-CoV-2 variants. Here immunoSEQ multiplex PCR was the method, and the copy in TCRdb shows in-frame clones only, minus some. The sample carries fewer than 900,000 clones, more than 70% recorded once. Sequences were derived from peripheral blood, sampled in a trial of Ad26.COV2.S vaccine versus placebo. The receptors shown here come from a person between 18 and 60 years old who received the Ad26.COV2.S COVID-19 vaccine or a placebo. CDR3s include the opening cysteine and the closing phenylalanine or tryptophan. Fields, in order: J gene, D gene, clone size, V gene, CDR3 DNA, CDR3 protein. A D gene is named only where the DNA matches it firmly. The size field is filled for only some rows; it gives once, few, many or a size class.

TRBJ2-3 | . | . | TRBV18 | TGTGCCAGCTCACCAGGGGGTCAACCAGATACGCAGTATTTT | CASSPGGQPDTQYF
TRBJ2-7 | TRBD2 | . | TRBV6-5 | TGTGCCAGCAGAACGGGACTACGAGGGGAGCAGTACTTC | CASRTGLRGEQYF
TRBJ2-7 | TRBD1 | . | TRBV30 | TGTGCCTGGAATTCACAGGGGGCGCGTGAGCAGTACTTC | CAWNSQGAREQYF
TRBJ2-2 | . | . | TRBV10-3 | TGTGCCATCAGTGACAGGGAGAACACCGGGGAGCTGTTTTTT | CAISDRENTGELFF
TRBJ1-4 | TRBD1 | . | TRBV14 | TGTGCCAGCAGCCAGGGACAGGGGTTAAATGAAAAACTGTTTTTT | CASSQGQGLNEKLFF
TRBJ2-3 | . | . | TRBV19 | TGTGCCAGTAGTATAGTGAGGGATACAGATACGCAGTATTTT | CASSIVRDTDTQYF
TRBJ2-7 | TRBD2 | . | TRBV7-8 | TGTGCCAGCAGCAACCTAGCGGGAAATACGTACGAGCAGTACTTC | CASSNLAGNTYEQYF
TRBJ1-5 | . | . | TRBV15 | TGTGCCACCAGCAGAGAAGGGAGTCAGCCCCAGCATTTT | CATSREGSQPQHF
TRBJ1-5 | TRBD1 | . | TRBV7-2 | TGTGCCAGCAGCTTAGCGGGGACAGACTATAGCAATCAGCCCCAGCATTTT | CASSLAGTDYSNQPQHF
TRBJ1-3 | . | once | TRBV10-3 | TGTGCCATTAGACCCGGAAACACCATATATTTT | CAIRPGNTIYF
TRBJ1-3 | . | . | TRBV6-5 | TGTGCCAGCGGGGGGGGGCGAAATGGAAACACCATATATTTT | CASGGGRNGNTIYF
TRBJ2-1 | TRBD2 | . | TRBV7-2 | TGTGCCAGCAGCCCCCTGACTAGCGGGGTTGGCGAGCAGTTCTTC | CASSPLTSGVGEQFF
TRBJ1-5 | TRBD1 | . | TRBV6-2/TRBV6-3 | TGTGCCAGCACCCCAGGGGGCTATCAGCCCCAGCATTTT | CASTPGGYQPQHF
TRBJ2-1 | . | . | TRBV23-1 | TGCGCCAGCTCGAAAGGCTCCTACAATGAGCAGTTCTTC | CASSKGSYNEQFF
TRBJ1-2 | TRBD1 | . | TRBV6-5 | TGTGCCAGCAGCCGAACCGGGACAGGAGATTATGGCTACACCTTC | CASSRTGTGDYGYTF
TRBJ2-7 | . | . | TRBV15 | TGTGCCACCGGAAGGGATTACTACGAGCAGTACTTC | CATGRDYYEQYF
TRBJ2-7 | . | . | TRBV24-1 | TGTGCCACCAGTGATCCAGGGGCCCAGGGTAACGGCGAGCAGTACTTC | CATSDPGAQGNGEQYF
TRBJ1-3 | . | . | TRBV5-4 | TGTGCCAGCAGCTTGGGATACTCGGGCGGTGGAAACACCATATATTTT | CASSLGYSGGGNTIYF
TRBJ1-3 | . | . | TRBV28 | TGTGCCAGCAGTTTGGGCAGGGTTGAGGACACCATATATTTT | CASSLGRVEDTIYF
TRBJ2-1 | . | . | TRBV29-1 | TGCAGCGTTCCACAGAGCAATGAGCAGTTCTTC | CSVPQSNEQFF
TRBJ2-5 | TRBD1 | . | TRBV7-2 | TGTGCCAGCAGCTTAGTTCGACAGGGCGTCGAGACCCAGTACTTC | CASSLVRQGVETQYF
TRBJ2-7 | . | once | TRBV7-6 | TGTGCCAGCAGCTCCTCCTGGGGCGAGCAGTACTTC | CASSSSWGEQYF
TRBJ1-2 | . | once | TRBV7-2 | TGTGCCAGCAGCTTAGACCAGGGCTCTTATGGCTACACCTTC | CASSLDQGSYGYTF
TRBJ2-6 | . | . | TRBV24-1 | TGTGCCACCAGTGATTCGCGAAAGTCTGGGGCCAACGTCCTGACTTTC | CATSDSRKSGANVLTF
TRBJ2-1 | TRBD2 | . | TRBV3-1/TRBV3-2 | TGTGCCAGCAGCCAAGCCCCAATGGGAGTAGCGGGCAGGGAGCAGTTCTTC | CASSQAPMGVAGREQFF
TRBJ2-3 | . | . | TRBV9 | TGTGCCAGCAGCGTAGAAGGAACGGGCGTCGGGGATACGCAGTATTTT | CASSVEGTGVGDTQYF
TRBJ2-7 | . | . | TRBV11-3 | TGTGCCAGCAGCTTAGGAGGGGACCACCTCGAGCAGTACTTC | CASSLGGDHLEQYF
TRBJ2-2 | . | . | TRBV12-3/TRBV12-4 | TGTGCCAGCAGACTCCAAGGACCCGGGGAGCTGTTTTTT | CASRLQGPGELFF
TRBJ2-3 | TRBD2 | . | TRBV19 | TGTGCCAGTAGTATAGTCGGTAGCGGGAGTTCCCCAGATACGCAGTATTTT | CASSIVGSGSSPDTQYF
TRBJ2-1 | TRBD2 | . | TRBV11-3 | TGTGCCAGCAGCCAGGGACTAGCGGGAGAGTACAATGAGCAGTTCTTC | CASSQGLAGEYNEQFF
TRBJ1-5 | . | . | TRBV2 | TGTGCCAGCAGTGAAGCGTACGGCAATCAGCCCCAGCATTTT | CASSEAYGNQPQHF
TRBJ2-2 | . | . | TRBV30 | TGTGCCTGGGACAAGGAGAACACCGGGGAGCTGTTTTTT | CAWDKENTGELFF
TRBJ1-5 | . | once | TRBV30 | TGTGCCTGTGGGACGGATAGCAATCAGCCCCAGCATTTT | CACGTDSNQPQHF
TRBJ2-1 | TRBD2 | . | TRBV10-1 | TGCGCCAGCAGTGCCCCCCGGGGGGCGGGGGGGAGGGATGAGCAGTTCTTC | CASSAPRGAGGRDEQFF
TRBJ2-5 | . | . | TRBV4-3 | TGCGCCAGCAGCCAAGATCAGGCGGAGACCCAGTACTTC | CASSQDQAETQYF
TRBJ2-4 | . | . | TRBV27 | TGTGCCAGCAGTTTTTTTGGGGAACTAGCCAAAAACATTCAGTACTTC | CASSFFGELAKNIQYF
TRBJ2-2 | TRBD2 | . | TRBV12-3/TRBV12-4 | TGTGCCAGCAGGACTAGCGGCCTCGGGGAGCTGTTTTTT | CASRTSGLGELFF
TRBJ2-2 | . | once | TRBV7-9 | TGTGCCAGCAGCTTCTTCCTTGAGAGGGAGCTGTTTTTT | CASSFFLERELFF
TRBJ2-2 | TRBD1 | . | TRBV2 | TGTGCCAGCAGTGTGTGGACAGGGGCCGGGGAGCTGTTTTTT | CASSVWTGAGELFF
TRBJ1-5 | TRBD1 | . | TRBV6-5 | TGTGCCATCGAAAGGGGGACAGCCCATCAGCCCCAGCATTTT | CAIERGTAHQPQHF
TRBJ2-1 | . | . | TRBV19 | TGTGCCACAGGGGACGCTTACAATGAGCAGTTCTTC | CATGDAYNEQFF
TRBJ2-7 | TRBD1 | . | TRBV12-3/TRBV12-4 | TGTGCCAGCAGACGGACAGGGATCTACGAGCAGTACTTC | CASRRTGIYEQYF
TRBJ1-5 | TRBD1 | few | TRBV5-4 | TGTGCCAGCAGCCCTGTTACCCCCGCCGACAGGGGGCGAGGTCAGCCCCAGCATTTT | CASSPVTPADRGRGQPQHF
TRBJ2-1 | TRBD2 | . | TRBV6-6 | TGTGCCAGCAGTCGGTGGACTAGCGGGAGAGGATACAATGAGCAGTTCTTC | CASSRWTSGRGYNEQFF
TRBJ2-1 | . | . | TRBV11-3 | TGTGCCAGCAGCTTAAATCCCAGAAATGAGCAGTTCTTC | CASSLNPRNEQFF
TRBJ2-2 | TRBD2 | once | TRBV18 | TGTGCCAGCTCACGGGCCGGGACTAGCGGGAGCAGGGAGCTGTTTTTT | CASSRAGTSGSRELFF
TRBJ2-7 | . | few | TRBV2 | TGTGCCAGCAGTGAAGGGGGGCAGGGAGCTTACGAGCAGTACTTC | CASSEGGQGAYEQYF
TRBJ2-1 | . | . | TRBV14 | TGTGCCAGCAGCGATACACTAAGGGGGGCAGAGCAGTTCTTC | CASSDTLRGAEQFF
TRBJ2-7 | . | . | TRBV13 | TGTGCCAGCAGCTTATTGATGGTTGGGTTGGAAAGGGAGTGGTACGAGCAGTACTTC | CASSLLMVGLEREWYEQYF
TRBJ2-5 | . | . | TRBV3-1/TRBV3-2 | TGTGCCAGCAGCCAAATCCGGGACGAGGGACAAGAGACCCAGTACTTC | CASSQIRDEGQETQYF
TRBJ2-3 | TRBD1 | . | TRBV4-2 | TGTGCCAGCAGCCTGGGACAGGGCCCCTCCACAGATACGCAGTATTTT | CASSLGQGPSTDTQYF
TRBJ2-2 | TRBD1 | many | TRBV10-1 | TGCGCCACCGAACCGGGACAGGGGAACACCGGGGAGCTGTTTTTT | CATEPGQGNTGELFF
TRBJ2-7 | TRBD1 | . | TRBV7-9 | TGTGCCAGCAGCCTAACCCAGGGGGCGAGTCTCTACGAGCAGTACTTC | CASSLTQGASLYEQYF